Sequencing of this TCR beta chain was carried out in a study of OX40 agonist ivuxolimab in advanced cancers. Study-wide results and caveats: Low levels of normalized T-cell clonal expansion also appeared in some nonresponders. The study observed clonal expansion of CD4+ and CD8+ blood T cells by week 6 at 0.1 to 3.0 mg/kg. Mean expanded clone counts were higher in CD8+ than CD4+ T cells.

The germline gives CDR1 SGHRS, CDR2 YFSETQ. The CDR3 totals 16 residues. J was trimmed by 8 bases and V by 0 bases; bases with no gene match: 6. Worth noting for this clone: The antigen is unknown.

Here immunoSEQ multiplex PCR was the method, and the copy in TCRdb shows in-frame clones only, minus some. The sample records about 80,000 clones, 90% being singletons. The receptor was derived from an adult with an advanced solid tumor such as melanoma, head and neck, liver or kidney cancer. This chain uses TRBV5-1 with TRBJ2-4, with TRBD2 matching 12 bases. The material sequenced was CD4+ or CD8+ T cells sorted from blood, taken in a trial of the OX40 agonist ivuxolimab. In nucleotides, the CDR3 is TGCGCCAGCAGCTTGGTGTCTAGCGGGGGGGCGTACATTCAGTACTTC. Its protein product is CASSLVSSGGAYIQYF.